Detailed here is one T cell receptor beta chain. CDR1 and CDR2 (germline): MNHEY, SMNVEV (reference sequence). This CDR3 is 15 amino acids long. V was clipped by 5 bases and J by 2 bases, with 16 bases between them. This specimen comes from a study of control samples from healthy donors and cancer patients. Sequencing used immunoSEQ multiplex PCR; TCRdb keeps in-frame clones, though not all of them. The sample records approximately 100,000 clones, just over 85% being singletons. The material sequenced was blood. The chain joins TRBV27 to TRBJ2-7; no firm D call. This clonotype originated in a man aged 25 to 40 in good health. The CDR3 sequence: CASSPGLMFTYEQYF. CDR3 nucleotide sequence: TGTGCCAGCAGTCCAGGCTTAATGTTCACCTACGAGCAGTACTTC.